The clone carrying this T cell receptor (beta chain) was detected only a few times. What it binds is not known. The data stem from a study of early T cells in non-severe SARS-CoV-2 infection. Study-level information: Sequencing input comprised bulk RNA from unsorted whole blood; chain pairing was not available. Overall study results and limits: VDJdb matches were skewed toward anti-spike CD8 T cell responses.

Germline lookup yields CDR1 DFQATT and CDR2 SNEGSKA (reference sequence). The CDR3 is 12 residues long. The library protocol tagged individual cDNA molecules with unique molecular identifiers. One entry per CDR3 protein, called by TCRdb with MiXCR from the 5' RACE reads. The sample yields under 45,000 distinct CDR3 sequences, more than 4.5% seen once. The sequence came from an adult who was a healthcare worker with PCR-confirmed SARS-CoV-2 infection or an uninfected control (not recorded which). This sample comprised whole blood, obtained at baseline. V is TRBV20-1 and J is TRBJ1-5; no firm D call. The CDR3 DNA follows: TGCAGGGGCGGGTTTAGCAATCAGCCCCAGCATTTT. This codes for CRGGFSNQPQHF.